What follows is one TCR beta chain and its context. What it binds is unknown. The read ends 3 residues early relative to the CDR3; the germline J gene fills the gap. TCRdb's copy holds only in-frame clones and misses some; the assay was immunoSEQ multiplex PCR. This table lists 20,000 to 30,000 clones. This record belongs to a study of T cells in women clearing cervical HPV infection. Study overall: For cases, blood was sampled a median around 140 days after lesion detection, interquartile range roughly 80 to 200 days. Points from the study as a whole: Controls had more TRBV6-7 (about 0.16%) than cases (about 0.11%).

Between the trimmed V and J ends, which lost 5 bases and 4 bases, there was a span of 8 bases. Germline CDR1 and CDR2: SEHNR and FQNEAQ (reference sequence). There are 12 residues in the CDR3. The genes are TRBV7-9 and TRBJ2-5; possibly TRBD1 for D (5 bases). The TCR originated in a woman aged 18-70 years with a cervical HPV16 infection that either progressed to CIN3+ or cleared (not recorded which). The sample consisted of blood buffy coat. CDR3 loop: CASSPQGETQYF. The part of the CDR3 DNA that was read is TGTGCCAGCAGCCCCCAGGGAGAGACC. Full variable domain (remainder filled in from reference TRBV7-9 and TRBJ2-5): DTGVSQNPRHKITKRGQNVTFRCDPISEHNRLYWYRQTLGQGPEFLTYFQNEAQLEKSRLLSDRFSAERPKGSFSTLEIQRTEQGDSAMYLCASSPQGETQYFGPGTRLLVL.